This T cell receptor beta chain was retrieved from a study of cytomegalovirus exposure and HLA in healthy donors (dated by TCRdb to 2015 to 2018). Broadly, across the study: An earlier analysis of several hundred of the donors reported 250 to 350 Gb of sequence data and around 120 million unique TCR beta sequences obtained from around 170 million T cells. To study patterns of TCR occurrence, a later analysis re-analyzed previously published TCR beta repertoires from just over 650 donors and added high-resolution HLA genotyping. On average, around 240,000 unique TCR beta nucleotide sequences were sequenced per donor among roughly 430 genotyped donors of the cohort, with approximately 18% of those sequences being non-productive. HLA typing covered class I and class II loci at four-digit resolution. An earlier analysis of fewer than 750 of the donors used high-throughput TCR beta sequencing to judge whether each TCR beta V gene segment behaved as functional or pseudogenic. Rather than drawing on any new phenotypic data, the later analysis identified candidate immune exposures from TCR beta sequences and the way those sequences occurred across donors. The study aimed to test whether cataloging public T cell receptors could reveal signatures of past pathogen exposure. Approximately 300 gigabases of sequencing data and approximately 85 million unique TCR sequences were included in an early release covering 550 to 650 HLA-typed donors. A later genetic analysis took genome-wide SNP genotypes for 398 of the 666 donors and used that subset as a discovery cohort. Typing coverage varied by locus: 629-630 donors for A, B, C, DRB1 and DQB1; more than 500 for DQA1; nearly 610 for DPA1; roughly 450 for DPB1. Five DR-DQ haplotypes were treated as single units for association and clustering because of strong linkage in the cohort. To predict cytomegalovirus infection status, the study brought together high-throughput TCR immunosequencing, statistical association of individual TCRs with disease status, and machine learning. Donor age, sex, ethnicity and CMV serostatus were collected together with the repertoire data. Of the roughly 400 genotyped donors, around 81% fell in the genetic ancestry cluster associated with self-reported Caucasian donors. Along with the approximately 670-subject first cohort, a separate validation cohort of over a hundred different subjects was used. All discovery cohort repertoires had been generated on a single sequencing platform. The study profiled the T cell repertoires of 666 subjects by immunosequencing and related them to cytomegalovirus serostatus. General conclusions and limits of the study: A further reported finding was that TCR beta sequences accurately predicted the HLA-A and HLA-B alleles for most subjects in the first cohort. Most TCR sequences were seen in very few donors, while some public TCRs were found in many individuals. Immune exposure information for the cohort was limited to CMV serostatus. A cluster of highly shared sequence variants was judged likely to represent a technical artifact of the sequencing pipeline. In a later analysis, about 17,000 TCR beta sequences were associated with specific HLA alleles at a false discovery rate of 0.05. A later genetic analysis associated a missense DCLRE1C variant with V-gene and J-gene trimming of TCR beta chains, and an independent cohort replicated the association. The earlier analysis of a few hundred of the donors excluded some 15 rarely observed V segments, including chromosome 9 orphons, because counts were too low. The classifier was reported to diagnose cytomegalovirus status with high specificity and sensitivity in both the original and validation cohorts. Roughly uniform sequencing depth across donors was assumed in presence/absence analyses, although this assumption may not hold. In an earlier analysis of around 600 of the donors, most TCR beta V segments appeared in productive rearrangements about 90% or about 30% of the time, broadly matching IMGT annotations. Three of the identified cytomegalovirus-associated TCR beta chains were confirmed in vitro to be specific for cytomegalovirus antigens. The study gave a list of over 150 TCR beta chains associated with cytomegalovirus. In a later analysis, the rate of TCR association differed among HLA loci, with DRB1 alleles having the most associated TCRs and HLA-C alleles having the fewest. Only TCR beta chains were sequenced in this cohort, and the absence of alpha or paired-chain data limited detectable features. A later analysis reported that several top co-occurrence clusters appeared linked to parvovirus B19, influenza, CMV and Epstein-Barr virus. Compared with the 666-donor mean, donors in an Asian-associated ancestry cluster had fewer N-insertions in productive TCRs, according to a later genetic analysis. Correlated functional status among segregating V segments might be attributable to linkage disequilibrium, but an unknown experimental factor could not be ruled out. HLA typing was unavailable for some donors at each locus, so association tests used only the typed subset. Compared with equally common non-associated chains, HLA-associated TCR beta chains in a later analysis were more clonally expanded and had lower generation probabilities. When HLA alleles, especially DR and DQ, strongly co-occurred, TCR associations were difficult to assign to individual alleles. The authors suggested that the approach could potentially be extended to other disease states and immunological phenotypes. Most CMV-associated TCR beta chains appeared to be HLA-restricted in a later analysis, and the HLA associations seemed to be driven largely by CMV exposure.

Receptor libraries were prepared by the immunoSEQ multiplex PCR assay. A mixture of 60 forward primers for TCR Vbeta segments and 13 reverse primers for TCR Jbeta segments was used in the multiplex PCR. The CDR3 region of rearranged TCR beta genes was amplified from genomic DNA by a multiplex PCR assay. The Illumina HiSeq System was used to sequence the amplified TCR beta libraries as 87-base-pair reads. The original methods were these. Across the 670 or so repertoires, a later analysis counted tens of millions of unique TCR beta chains, roughly 11 million of which were shared by at least two donors. Raw reads were error-corrected and collapsed into unique sequences with a nearest-neighbor algorithm that merged closely related sequences to remove PCR and sequencing errors. CDR3 sequences were aligned to IMGT reference sequences to assign V, D and J gene segments. For a sequence to be retained, a match of at least six nucleotides to both a V gene segment and a J gene segment was required. A rearrangement counted as productive if the CDR3 had no stop codons and remained in frame with V and J, and every other rearrangement counted as non-productive. Following IMGT convention, CDR3 was defined as the stretch from the second conserved V-encoded cysteine to the conserved J-encoded phenylalanine. The earlier analysis of about 500 of the donors excluded sequences that lacked an unambiguous match to a single V gene segment. An earlier analysis of just under 600 of the donors called V segments functional above 56.7% productive rearrangements and segregating when the between-donor standard deviation exceeded 5%. A statistical classification framework was built to diagnose cytomegalovirus status from the catalog of TCR beta chain sequences. V and J gene assignment, in a later analysis, came from comparing TCR nucleotide sequences with IMGT/GENE-DB human TR gene sequences. The TCRdist pipeline was used in a later analysis to assign CDR3 sequences and most-parsimonious VDJ recombination scenarios. In a later analysis, each TCR beta chain was defined by its CDR3 amino acid sequence together with its V-gene family, and reads without a unique V-gene family were excluded. A later analysis removed nearly 600 highly shared, low-generation-probability nucleotide sequences to deal with suspected cross-contamination and a sequencing artifact. For each public chain, a later analysis derived a clonal expansion index from normalized ranks of inferred template counts within each repertoire. Generation probabilities in a later analysis came from a VDJ recombination model fitted to out-of-frame rearrangements, and those results were checked against IGoR. Hypergeometric tests were used in a later analysis to score TCR-TCR, TCR-HLA and TCR-CMV co-occurrence, with a repertoire-size bias correction applied to the TCR pairs. False discovery rates were estimated in a later analysis by permuting HLA or CMV assignments 20 times. In a later analysis, co-occurring TCRs were grouped using DBSCAN, with TCRdist sequence similarity added in when clustering inside HLA-allele-positive subsets. Repertoires with fewer than 30,000 or more than 120,000 public chains were left out of co-occurrence clustering, as were about five repertoires with anomalous nucleotide sharing. The clones in this table, taken by TCRdb from immuneACCESS, are in-frame only. Not every clone is retained; where verified, under half of the shortfall comes from an unresolved V gene, and the cause of the rest is unknown. V, J and clone size are taken as reported in that table, and D and trimming were inferred from the DNA itself. This sample lists under 150,000 clones; approximately 80% were detected once. Approximately 3% of the sample goes to the ten largest clones.

The cohort comprised hundreds of healthy bone marrow donors. All cohort members were sampled while nominally healthy, although unrecorded immune exposures were likely present. The donor tested CMV seronegative and was one of the 352 seronegative cohort members. A peripheral blood sample was collected from each donor, and TCR beta sequencing was performed on peripheral blood mononuclear cells. Genomic DNA extraction from the blood cell samples was performed with the Qiagen DNeasy Blood Extraction Kit. This clone came up once. Its antigen remains undetermined. No base quality values were provided; no much bigger clone lies one nucleotide off. This receptor was obtained from a boy aged 2 to 9 in good health and CMV-seronegative. Material for sequencing was PBMCs.

The nucleotide sequence reads TGTGCCAGCAGTCCAGGGGTCCCTGAAGCTTTCTTT. Protein translation: CASSPGVPEAFF. Recombination connected TRBV6-5 to TRBJ1-1; the D gene is perhaps TRBD1, from 6 matching bases. For CDR1 and CDR2, the germline V gene lists MNHEY and SVGAGI. The V and J ends are trimmed by 5 bases and 6 bases, leaving 10 bases between them. Its CDR3 holds 12 amino acids, cysteine through phenylalanine. Only the CDR3 DNA is retained, 36 bases long and in frame from the first base.